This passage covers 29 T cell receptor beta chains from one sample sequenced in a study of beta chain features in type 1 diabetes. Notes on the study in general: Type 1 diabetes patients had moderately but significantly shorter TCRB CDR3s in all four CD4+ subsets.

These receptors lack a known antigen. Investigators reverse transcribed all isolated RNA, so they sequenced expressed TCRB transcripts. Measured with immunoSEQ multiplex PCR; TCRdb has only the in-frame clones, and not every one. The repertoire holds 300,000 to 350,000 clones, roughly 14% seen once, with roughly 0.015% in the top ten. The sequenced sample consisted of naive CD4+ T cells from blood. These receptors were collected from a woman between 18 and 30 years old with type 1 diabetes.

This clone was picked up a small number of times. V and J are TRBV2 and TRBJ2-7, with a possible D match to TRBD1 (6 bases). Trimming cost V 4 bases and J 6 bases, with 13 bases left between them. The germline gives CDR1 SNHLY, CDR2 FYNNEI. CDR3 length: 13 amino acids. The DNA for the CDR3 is TGTGCCAGCAGTGTTCTGGGGGCCGGCGAGCAGTACTTC. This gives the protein CASSVLGAGEQYF. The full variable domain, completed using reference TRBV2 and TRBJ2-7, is EPEVTQTPSHQVTQMGQEVILRCVPISNHLYFYWYRQILGQKVEFLVSFYNNEISEKSEIFDDQFSVERPDGSNFTLKIRSTKLEDSAMYFCASSVLGAGEQYFGPGTRLTVT.

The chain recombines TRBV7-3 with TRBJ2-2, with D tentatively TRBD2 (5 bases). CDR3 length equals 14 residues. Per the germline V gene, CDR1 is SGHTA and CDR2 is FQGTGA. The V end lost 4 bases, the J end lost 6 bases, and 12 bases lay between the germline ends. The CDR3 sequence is CASSSGIVAGELFF. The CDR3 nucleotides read TGTGCCAGCAGCTCGGGGATTGTTGCCGGGGAGCTGTTTTTT. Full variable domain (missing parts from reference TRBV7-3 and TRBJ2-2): GAGVSQTPSNKVTEKGKYVELRCDPISGHTALYWYRQSLGQGPEFLIYFQGTGAADDSGLPNDRFFAVRPEGSVSTLKIQRTERGDSAVYLCASSSGIVAGELFFGEGSRLTVL.

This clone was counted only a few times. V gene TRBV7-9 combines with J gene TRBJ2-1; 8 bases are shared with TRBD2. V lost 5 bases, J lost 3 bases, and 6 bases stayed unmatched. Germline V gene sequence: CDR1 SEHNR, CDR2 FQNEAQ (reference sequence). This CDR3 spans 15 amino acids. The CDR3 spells CASSQRAGVYNEQFF. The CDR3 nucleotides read TGTGCCAGCAGCCAACGAGCGGGAGTCTACAATGAGCAGTTCTTC.

This CDR3 is CASSYPVTGELFF. The CDR3 coding sequence is TGTGCCAGCAGTTATCCCGTCACCGGGGAGCTGTTTTTT. The rearrangement links TRBV6-5 to TRBJ2-2; no clear D. V dropped 3 bases and J dropped 4 bases, with 6 bases sitting between them. CDR3 size: 13 residues. CDR1 is MNHEY and CDR2 is SVGAGI in the germline V gene.

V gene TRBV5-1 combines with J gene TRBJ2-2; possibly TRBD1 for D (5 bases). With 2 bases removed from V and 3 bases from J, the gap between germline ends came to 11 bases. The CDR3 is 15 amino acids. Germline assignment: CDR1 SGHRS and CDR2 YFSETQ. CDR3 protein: CASSFDRLHTGELFF. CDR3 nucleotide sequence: TGCGCCAGCAGCTTTGACAGACTTCACACCGGGGAGCTGTTTTTT.

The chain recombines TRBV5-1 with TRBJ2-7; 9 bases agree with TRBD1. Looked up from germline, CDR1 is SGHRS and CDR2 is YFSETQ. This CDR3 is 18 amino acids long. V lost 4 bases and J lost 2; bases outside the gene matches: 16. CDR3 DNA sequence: TGCGCCAGCAGCCGGCGGGCAATCGGGACAGGGTATACCTACGAGCAGTACTTC. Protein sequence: CASSRRAIGTGYTYEQYF.

CDR3 nucleotide sequence: TGTGCCACCACGTTTTTAGCGGGAGGGGCCTACAATGAGCAGTTCTTC. Amino acid sequence: CATTFLAGGAYNEQFF. The J gene is TRBJ2-1, the V gene TRBV28, with 11 bases identical to TRBD2. The germline V gene encodes CDR1 MDHEN and CDR2 SYDVKM. With V trimmed by 10 bases and J by 2 bases, 10 bases remained unmatched. The CDR3 sequence is 16 residues long.

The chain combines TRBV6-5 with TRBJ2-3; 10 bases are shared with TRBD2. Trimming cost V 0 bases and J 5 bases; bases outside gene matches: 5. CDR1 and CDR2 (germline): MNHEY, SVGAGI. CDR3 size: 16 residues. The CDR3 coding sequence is TGTGCCAGCAGTTACTCAGGGCGACTAGCGGGAGATACGCAGTATTTT. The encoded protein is CASSYSGRLAGDTQYF.

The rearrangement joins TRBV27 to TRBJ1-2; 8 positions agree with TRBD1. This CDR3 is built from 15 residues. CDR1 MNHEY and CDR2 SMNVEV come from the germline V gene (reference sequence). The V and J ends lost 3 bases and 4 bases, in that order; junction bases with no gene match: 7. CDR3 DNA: TGTGCCAGCAGTTTTGGACAGGGTAGGGGCTATGGCTACACCTTC. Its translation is CASSFGQGRGYGYTF.

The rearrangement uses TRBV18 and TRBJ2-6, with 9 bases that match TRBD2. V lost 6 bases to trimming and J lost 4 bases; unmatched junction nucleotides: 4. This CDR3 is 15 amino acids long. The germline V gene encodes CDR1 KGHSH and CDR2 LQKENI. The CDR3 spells CASSKAGGGANVLTF. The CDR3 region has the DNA TGTGCCAGCTCTAAAGCGGGAGGAGGGGCCAACGTCCTGACTTTC.

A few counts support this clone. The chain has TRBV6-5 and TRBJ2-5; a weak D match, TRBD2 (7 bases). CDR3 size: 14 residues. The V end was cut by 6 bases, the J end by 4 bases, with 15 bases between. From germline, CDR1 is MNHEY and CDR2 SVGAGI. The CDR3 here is CASRRMGGRETQYF. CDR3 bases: TGTGCCAGCAGGAGAATGGGGGGGCGAGAGACCCAGTACTTC.

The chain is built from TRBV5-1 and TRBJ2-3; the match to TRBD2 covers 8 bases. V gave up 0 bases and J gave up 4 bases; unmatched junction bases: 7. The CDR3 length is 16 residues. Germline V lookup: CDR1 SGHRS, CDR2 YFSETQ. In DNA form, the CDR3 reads TGCGCCAGCAGCTTGGATCTAGCGGGCGGATCAGATACGCAGTATTTT. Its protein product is CASSLDLAGGSDTQYF.

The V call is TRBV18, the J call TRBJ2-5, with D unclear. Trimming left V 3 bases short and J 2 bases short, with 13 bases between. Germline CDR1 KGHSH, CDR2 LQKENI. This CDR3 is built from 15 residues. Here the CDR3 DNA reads TGTGCCAGCTCACCCCTACTAACAAGTCAAGAGACCCAGTACTTC. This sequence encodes CASSPLLTSQETQYF.

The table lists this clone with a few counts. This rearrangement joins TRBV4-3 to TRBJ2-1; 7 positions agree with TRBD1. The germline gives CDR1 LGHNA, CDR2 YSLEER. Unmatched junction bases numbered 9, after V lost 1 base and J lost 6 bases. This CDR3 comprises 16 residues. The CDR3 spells CASSQVFSTGINEQFF. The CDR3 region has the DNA TGCGCCAGCAGCCAAGTTTTTTCGACAGGGATCAATGAGCAGTTCTTC.

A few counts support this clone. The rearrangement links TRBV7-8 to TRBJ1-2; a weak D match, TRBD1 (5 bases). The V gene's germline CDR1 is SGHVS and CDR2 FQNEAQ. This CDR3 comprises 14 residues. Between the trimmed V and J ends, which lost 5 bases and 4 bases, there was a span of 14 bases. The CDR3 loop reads CASSPWAGTYGYTF. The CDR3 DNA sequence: TGTGCCAGCAGCCCCTGGGCGGGGACCTATGGCTACACCTTC.

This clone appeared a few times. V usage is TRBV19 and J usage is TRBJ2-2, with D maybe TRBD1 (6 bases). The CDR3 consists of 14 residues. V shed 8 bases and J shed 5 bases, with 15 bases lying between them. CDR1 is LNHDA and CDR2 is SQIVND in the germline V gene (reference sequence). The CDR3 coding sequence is TGTGCCAGTCGCAACTCACAGGGAACCGGGGAGCTGTTTTTT. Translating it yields CASRNSQGTGELFF.

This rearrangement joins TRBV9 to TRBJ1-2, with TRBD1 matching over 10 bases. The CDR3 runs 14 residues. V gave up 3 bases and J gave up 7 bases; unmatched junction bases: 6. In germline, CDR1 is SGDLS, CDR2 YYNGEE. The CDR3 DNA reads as TGTGCCAGCAGCGCCCGGGACAGGGGATCTGGCTACACCTTC. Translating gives CASSARDRGSGYTF. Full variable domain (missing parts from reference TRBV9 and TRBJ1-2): DSGVTQTPKHLITATGQRVTLRCSPRSGDLSVYWYQQSLDQGLQFLIQYYNGEERAKGNILERFSAQQFPDLHSELNLSSLELGDSALYFCASSARDRGSGYTFGSGTRLTVV.

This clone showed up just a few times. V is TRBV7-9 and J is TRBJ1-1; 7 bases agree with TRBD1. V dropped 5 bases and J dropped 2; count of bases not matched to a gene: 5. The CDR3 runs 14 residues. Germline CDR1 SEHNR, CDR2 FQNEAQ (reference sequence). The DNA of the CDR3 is TGTGCCAGCAGCAAGACAGGGAGCAACACTGAAGCTTTCTTT. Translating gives CASSKTGSNTEAFF.

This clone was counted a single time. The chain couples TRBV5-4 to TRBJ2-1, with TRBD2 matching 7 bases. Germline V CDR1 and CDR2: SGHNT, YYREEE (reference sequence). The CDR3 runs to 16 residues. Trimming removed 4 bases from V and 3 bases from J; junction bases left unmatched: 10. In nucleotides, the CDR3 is TGTGCCAGCAGCCCTGGGAGGGAAACTTACTACAATGAGCAGTTCTTC. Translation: CASSPGRETYYNEQFF.

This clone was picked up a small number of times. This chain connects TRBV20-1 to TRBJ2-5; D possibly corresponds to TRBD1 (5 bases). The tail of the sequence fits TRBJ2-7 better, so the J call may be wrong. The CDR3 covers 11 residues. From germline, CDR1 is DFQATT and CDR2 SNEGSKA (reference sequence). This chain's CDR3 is CSAKGNYEQYF. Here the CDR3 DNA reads TGCAGTGCTAAGGGGAACTACGAGCAGTACTTC.

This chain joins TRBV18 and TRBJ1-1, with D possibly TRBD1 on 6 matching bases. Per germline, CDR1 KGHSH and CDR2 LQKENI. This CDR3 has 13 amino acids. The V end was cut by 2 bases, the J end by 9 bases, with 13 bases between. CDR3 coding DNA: TGTGCCAGCTCACCAATCGGGCAGGGGCAAGCTTTCTTT. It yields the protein CASSPIGQGQAFF.

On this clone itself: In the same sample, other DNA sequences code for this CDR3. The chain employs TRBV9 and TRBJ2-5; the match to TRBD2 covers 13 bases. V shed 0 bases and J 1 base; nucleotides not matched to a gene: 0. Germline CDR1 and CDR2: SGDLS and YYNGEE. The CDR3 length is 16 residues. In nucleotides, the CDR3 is TGTGCCAGCAGCGTAGGGACTAGCGGGGGCCAAGAGACCCAGTACTTC. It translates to CASSVGTSGGQETQYF.

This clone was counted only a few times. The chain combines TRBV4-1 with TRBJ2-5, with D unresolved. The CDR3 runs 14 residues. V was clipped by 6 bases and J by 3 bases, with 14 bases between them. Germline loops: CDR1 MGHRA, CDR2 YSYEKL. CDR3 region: CASRESWREETQYF. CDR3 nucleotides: TGCGCCAGCAGGGAGAGTTGGCGAGAAGAGACCCAGTACTTC.

DNA of the CDR3: TGTGCCAGCGCCTTCGGGGGGGCCACTGAAGCTTTCTTT. As protein: CASAFGGATEAFF. The chain couples TRBV7-9 to TRBJ1-1; D is perhaps TRBD1 (6 bases). The CDR3 is 13 amino acids. V lost 8 bases, J lost 4 bases, and 14 bases lay in between. Looked up from germline, CDR1 is SEHNR and CDR2 is FQNEAQ (reference sequence).

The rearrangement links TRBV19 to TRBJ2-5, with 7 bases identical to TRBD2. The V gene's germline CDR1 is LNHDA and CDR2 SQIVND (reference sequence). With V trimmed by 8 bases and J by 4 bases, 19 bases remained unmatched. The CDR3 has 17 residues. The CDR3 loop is CASGRDYRFPPGETQYF. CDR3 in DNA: TGTGCCAGTGGCCGGGACTATAGATTCCCCCCGGGAGAGACCCAGTACTTC.

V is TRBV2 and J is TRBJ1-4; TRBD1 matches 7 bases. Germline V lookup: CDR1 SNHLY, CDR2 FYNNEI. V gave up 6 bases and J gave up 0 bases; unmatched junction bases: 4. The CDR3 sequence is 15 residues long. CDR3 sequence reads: CASSRDSATNEKLFF. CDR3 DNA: TGTGCCAGCAGCCGGGACAGTGCAACTAATGAAAAACTGTTTTTT.

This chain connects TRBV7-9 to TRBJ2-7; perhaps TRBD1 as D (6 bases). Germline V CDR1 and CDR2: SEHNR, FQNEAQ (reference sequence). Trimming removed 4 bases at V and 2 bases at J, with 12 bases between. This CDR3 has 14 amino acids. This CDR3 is CASSSTGSTYEQYV. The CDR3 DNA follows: TGTGCCAGCAGCTCTACAGGGTCGACCTACGAGCAGTACGTC.

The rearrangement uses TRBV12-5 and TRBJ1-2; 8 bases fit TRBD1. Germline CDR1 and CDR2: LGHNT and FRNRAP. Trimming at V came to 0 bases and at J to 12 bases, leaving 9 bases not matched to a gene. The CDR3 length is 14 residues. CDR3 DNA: TGTGCTAGTGGTTTGGTCCAAGACAGGGGAAAGGACACCTTC. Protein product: CASGLVQDRGKDTF.

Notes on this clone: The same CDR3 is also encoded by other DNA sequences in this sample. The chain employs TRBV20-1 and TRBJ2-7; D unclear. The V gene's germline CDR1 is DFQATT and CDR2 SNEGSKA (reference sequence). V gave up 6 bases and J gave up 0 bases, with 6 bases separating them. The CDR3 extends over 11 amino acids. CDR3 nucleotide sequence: TGCAGTGCATCGAGCTCCTACGAGCAGTACTTC. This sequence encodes CSASSSYEQYF.